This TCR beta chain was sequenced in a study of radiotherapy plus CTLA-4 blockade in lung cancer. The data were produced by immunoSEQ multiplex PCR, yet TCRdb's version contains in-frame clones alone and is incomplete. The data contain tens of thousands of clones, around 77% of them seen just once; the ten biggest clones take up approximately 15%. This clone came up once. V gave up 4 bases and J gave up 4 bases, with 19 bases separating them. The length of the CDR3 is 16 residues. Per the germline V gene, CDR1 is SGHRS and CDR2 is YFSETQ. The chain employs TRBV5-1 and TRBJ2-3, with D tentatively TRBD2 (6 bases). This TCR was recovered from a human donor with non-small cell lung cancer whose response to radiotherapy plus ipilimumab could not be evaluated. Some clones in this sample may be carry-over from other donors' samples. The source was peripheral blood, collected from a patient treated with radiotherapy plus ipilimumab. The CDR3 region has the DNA TGCGCCAGCAGCCCCCCCAACCAGGGAGGAGCAGATACGCAGTATTTT. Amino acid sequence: CASSPPNQGGADTQYF.